Below are 25 T cell receptor beta chains sequenced from a single sample in a study of STAT5B mutations in CD4+ large granular lymphocyte leukemia. Data came from immunoSEQ multiplex PCR; TCRdb stores just in-frame clones and leaves some out. Of nearly 30,000 clones in the sample, more than 65% were seen once. The material sequenced was CD4+ T cells from blood buffy coats. These receptors were obtained from a human donor in good health.

The rearrangement uses TRBV6-1 and TRBJ1-2; 9 bases are shared with TRBD1. The length of the CDR3 is 15 residues. V trimming: 3 bases; J trimming: 8 bases; junction bases outside the gene matches: 10. CDR1 is MNHNS and CDR2 is SASEGT in the germline V gene. CDR3 sequence (DNA): TGTGCCAGCAGTGACCCGGGACAGGGTGCTGAAGGCTACACCTTC. Protein: CASSDPGQGAEGYTF.

J is TRBJ2-3 and V is TRBV5-6; 9 nucleotides match TRBD1. The length of the CDR3 is 16 residues. The trim removed 5 bases at V and 3 bases at J, leaving 10 bases unmatched. CDR1 and CDR2 (germline): SGHDT, YYEEEE. CDR3 sequence reads: CASRLQGAWGTDTQYF. Written as DNA, the CDR3 is TGTGCCAGCAGGTTACAGGGGGCTTGGGGAACAGATACGCAGTATTTT.

By sample share, this clone is medium-sized. The J gene is TRBJ2-6, the V gene TRBV4-3, with unresolved D. The CDR3 spans 15 residues. Germline lookup yields CDR1 LGHNA and CDR2 YSLEER. The V end lost 1 base, the J end lost 0 bases, and 4 bases lay between the germline ends. CDR3 bases: TGCGCCAGCAGCCAAGCCAGCTCTGGGGCCAACGTCCTGACTTTC. Protein product: CASSQASSGANVLTF.

This clone was counted between two and nine times. The chain joins TRBV18 to TRBJ1-1; D remains unclear. Trimming left V 3 bases short and J 4 bases short, with 18 bases between. Germline V gives CDR1 KGHSH, CDR2 LQKENI. The CDR3 contains 16 residues. CDR3 sequence reads: CASSPAARLLTTEAFF. In DNA form, the CDR3 reads TGTGCCAGCTCACCCGCAGCTAGACTGCTGACCACTGAAGCTTTCTTT.

The CDR3 DNA reads TGTGCCAGCAGCTTCGGAGGGGGCTATGGCTACACCTTC. Translation gives CASSFGGGYGYTF. This chain joins TRBV11-2 and TRBJ1-2; TRBD1 is a possible D gene (6 bases). The CDR3 loop spans 13 amino acids. V was pared by 3 bases and J by 4 bases, with 9 bases between. The germline gives CDR1 SGHAT, CDR2 FQNNGV.

The V gene is TRBV7-8, the J gene TRBJ1-1, with D perhaps TRBD1 (6 bases). Trimming cost V 2 bases and J 6 bases, with 13 bases left between them. The CDR3 is 14 residues long. Per germline, CDR1 SGHVS and CDR2 FQNEAQ. The CDR3 DNA reads as TGTGCCAGCAGCTTAAACAGGGATAGAGCTGAAGCTTTCTTT. Its protein product is CASSLNRDRAEAFF.

The chain joins TRBV5-1 to TRBJ1-1, with D perhaps matching TRBD1 (5 bases). Germline V gene sequence: CDR1 SGHRS, CDR2 YFSETQ. The CDR3 loop spans 13 amino acids. The V end was cut by 2 bases, the J end by 1 base, with 6 bases between. CDR3 residues: CASSFDRNTEAFF. DNA for the CDR3: TGCGCCAGCAGCTTCGACAGGAACACTGAAGCTTTCTTT.

The genes are TRBV7-2 and TRBJ1-2; the D gene is possibly TRBD1 (5 bases). Between the trimmed V and J ends, which lost 1 base and 5 bases, there was a span of 8 bases. Germline CDR1 reads SGHTA; CDR2 reads FQGNSA. The CDR3 covers 13 residues. The CDR3 loop is CASSLDRRYGYTF. The CDR3 coding sequence is TGTGCCAGCAGCTTAGACAGGAGGTATGGCTACACCTTC.

The chain employs TRBV7-2 and TRBJ1-1, with D possibly being TRBD1 (5 bases). Germline-derived CDR1 and CDR2 are SGHTA and FQGNSA. The CDR3 consists of 14 residues. Trimming pared 5 bases from V and 3 bases from J, leaving 13 bases between. DNA of the CDR3: TGTGCCAGCAGCCCCCCGAAGGGGCACACTGAAGCTTTCTTT. Encoded protein: CASSPPKGHTEAFF.

This chain links TRBV18 with TRBJ2-2, with unresolved D. This CDR3 spans 15 amino acids. V was shortened by 6 bases and J by 4 bases, with 15 bases between the two germline ends. CDR1 and CDR2 (germline): KGHSH, LQKENI. DNA for the CDR3: TGTGCCAGCTCCAAAGATACAATGGGCACCGGGGAGCTGTTTTTT. Its protein product is CASSKDTMGTGELFF.

This chain links TRBV6-6 with TRBJ2-2, with 10 bases fitting TRBD2. Trimming took 6 bases from V and 4 from J; bases not matched to a gene: 8. The CDR3 spans 16 residues. The germline gives CDR1 MNHNY, CDR2 SVGAGI (reference sequence). DNA for the CDR3: TGTGCCAGCAGCCCCTGGACTAGCGGAGGCACCGGGGAGCTGTTTTTT. It specifies CASSPWTSGGTGELFF.

This chain joins TRBV11-1 and TRBJ2-5; D gene unclear. This CDR3 region has 11 residues. With 2 bases removed from V and 5 bases from J, the gap between germline ends came to 3 bases. Germline lookup yields CDR1 SGHAT and CDR2 FQDESV (reference sequence). Here the CDR3 DNA reads TGTGCCAGCAGCTTATCTGAGACCCAGTACTTC. This gives the protein CASSLSETQYF.

The chain links TRBV5-4 to TRBJ2-5, with 9 bases identical to TRBD1. This CDR3 region has 12 residues. Germline values: CDR1 SGHNT, CDR2 YYREEE (reference sequence). V lost 9 bases and J lost 2; bases outside the gene matches: 2. The CDR3 coding sequence is TGTGCCATCGGACAGGGGCAAGAGACCCAGTACTTC. Translation: CAIGQGQETQYF.

This clone was detected only once. The rearrangement links TRBV30 to TRBJ2-3; D is ambiguous. The CDR3 contains 15 residues. Germline CDR1 is GTSNPN and CDR2 is SVGIG (reference sequence). The V end was cut by 4 bases, the J end by 2 bases, with 16 bases between. CDR3 in amino acids: CAWNRAAGNTDTQYF. In DNA form, the CDR3 reads TGTGCCTGGAATCGCGCCGCCGGAAACACAGATACGCAGTATTTT. The whole variable domain, remainder taken from reference TRBV30 and TRBJ2-3, is SQTIHQWPATLVQPVGSPLSLECTVEGTSNPNLYWYRQAAGRGLQLLFYSVGIGQISSEVPQNLSASRPQDRQFILSSKKLLLSDSGFYLCAWNRAAGNTDTQYFGPGTRLTVL.

The chain carries TRBV25-1 and TRBJ1-2; D gene unclear. Germline CDR1 is MGHDK and CDR2 is SYGVNS. The CDR3 loop spans 14 amino acids. Trimming left V 0 bases short and J 2 bases short, with 7 bases between. The CDR3 here is CASSEYGLNYGYTF. The CDR3 DNA reads TGTGCCAGCAGTGAATATGGGTTGAACTATGGCTACACCTTC.

The V call is TRBV11-2, the J call TRBJ1-2; possible D gene TRBD1, 5 bases. The germline V gene has CDR1 SGHAT and CDR2 FQNNGV. The CDR3 is 13 amino acids. V lost 6 bases and J 10 bases, leaving 18 bases between the germline ends. The CDR3 sequence: CASSTQGFNYYTF. In DNA, the CDR3 is TGTGCCAGCAGTACCCAGGGTTTTAATTACTACACCTTC. The full variable domain, in which reference TRBV11-2 and TRBJ1-2 provide the parts outside the CDR3, is EAGVAQSPRYKIIEKRQSVAFWCNPISGHATLYWYQQILGQGPKLLIQFQNNGVVDDSQLPKDRFSAERLKGVDSTLKIQPAKLEDSAVYLCASSTQGFNYYTFGSGTRLTVV.

As DNA, the CDR3 is TGTGCCAGCAGCTTGGCCCAGGACTCTGGAAACACCATATATTTT. Its protein product is CASSLAQDSGNTIYF. This chain joins TRBV5-4 and TRBJ1-3, with D uncertain. The CDR3 runs 15 residues. CDR1 is SGHNT and CDR2 is YYREEE in the germline V gene (reference sequence). Trimming removed 0 bases at V and 0 bases at J, with 7 bases between.

V usage is TRBV5-1 and J usage is TRBJ1-5, with 10 nucleotides matching TRBD1. After removal of 4 bases from V and 6 bases from J, the junction contained 7 bases not matched to a gene. The germline CDR1 and CDR2 sequences are SGHRS and YFSETQ. CDR3 length: 15 amino acids. CDR3 DNA: TGCGCCAGCAGCCTGGGACAGGGGTCAGGTCAGCCCCAGCATTTT. Encoded protein: CASSLGQGSGQPQHF.

The rearrangement joins TRBV18 to TRBJ1-3; tentative D call: TRBD1 (6 bases). The V end lost 3 bases, the J end lost 2 bases, and 14 bases lay between the germline ends. From germline, CDR1 is KGHSH and CDR2 LQKENI. The CDR3 totals 16 residues. CDR3 in amino acids: CASSPGQPSTGNTIYF. The CDR3 coding sequence is TGTGCCAGCTCACCGGGACAACCTTCCACTGGAAACACCATATATTTT.

The chain combines TRBV5-6 with TRBJ2-6, with 7 bases identical to TRBD1. The CDR3 extends over 17 amino acids. CDR1 is SGHDT and CDR2 is YYEEEE in the germline V gene. The J segment lost 0 bases and the V segment lost 2 bases, leaving 5 bases of the junction unmatched. The CDR3 is CASSFRTGSSGANVLTF. The CDR3, as DNA: TGTGCCAGCAGCTTCAGGACAGGTAGCTCTGGGGCCAACGTCCTGACTTTC.

This clone is a singleton in its sample. The genes are TRBV7-8 and TRBJ1-3; no clear D gene. The CDR3 runs to 16 residues. V dropped 1 base and J dropped 3 bases, with 13 bases sitting between them. CDR1 is SGHVS and CDR2 is FQNEAQ in the germline V gene. The CDR3 region is CASSLGLQADGNTIYF. CDR3 bases: TGTGCCAGCAGCTTAGGACTCCAAGCAGATGGAAACACCATATATTTT.

This rearrangement joins TRBV28 to TRBJ1-4; 10 nucleotides align to TRBD1. Germline V gene data show CDR1 as MDHEN and CDR2 as SYDVKM. V trimming: 4 bases; J trimming: 8 bases; junction bases outside the gene matches: 4. The length of the CDR3 is 14 residues. In DNA, the CDR3 is TGTGCCAGCAGTTCGACAGGGGGCGGCGAAAAACTGTTTTTT. Translating gives CASSSTGGGEKLFF.

This clone was recorded only once. The rearrangement uses TRBV6-5 and TRBJ1-5; 8 nucleotides line up with TRBD1. V dropped 6 bases and J dropped 7; count of bases not matched to a gene: 8. This CDR3 comprises 14 residues. CDR1 is MNHEY, CDR2 SVGAGI, per germline. In nucleotides, the CDR3 is TGTGCCAGCAGGGCCCAGGGGGCAGGACAGCCCCAGCATTTT. It specifies CASRAQGAGQPQHF.

This chain uses TRBV2 with TRBJ2-3, with 9 bases fitting TRBD2. CDR1 and CDR2 (germline): SNHLY, FYNNEI. This CDR3 has 15 residues. The junction had 6 bases not matched to a gene; V was cut back by 3 bases and J by 5 bases. CDR3 protein: CASSEIAGVGDTQYF. The DNA for the CDR3 is TGTGCCAGCAGTGAGATAGCGGGGGTGGGAGATACGCAGTATTTT.

The rearrangement joins TRBV12-5 to TRBJ2-2; no clear D. The CDR3 is 15 amino acids. Trimming stripped 1 base from V and 4 bases from J, with 10 bases between. Germline CDR1 is LGHNT and CDR2 is FRNRAP. CDR3: CASGLDLLFTGELFF. The CDR3, as DNA: TGTGCTAGTGGTTTGGACCTCTTATTCACCGGGGAGCTGTTTTTT.